This T cell receptor (beta chain) was retrieved from a study of response to subunit inactivated influenza vaccine. Study-wide findings and caveats: Few new T cells, the authors suggested, are recruited by each seasonal influenza vaccination.

The V gene's germline CDR1 is DFQATT and CDR2 SNEGSKA (reference sequence). Between the trimmed V and J ends, which lost 3 bases and 4 bases, there was a span of 10 bases. The CDR3 covers 13 residues. TCRdb used MiXCR to reprocess the RT-PCR reads, holding one entry per CDR3 protein. Of around 850,000 distinct CDR3 sequences in the sample, approximately 17% were seen once. With regard to this clonotype: Its specificity is not known.

This chain uses TRBV20-1 with TRBJ2-1; D is ambiguous. The specimen comprised PBMCs from blood, sampled roughly 5 days after vaccination. The TCR comes from a man aged 45 to 65 who received an inactivated influenza vaccine. Here the CDR3 DNA reads TGCAGTGCTAGGGGCCAGGTTTACAATGAGCAGTTCTTC. This translates into CSARGQVYNEQFF.